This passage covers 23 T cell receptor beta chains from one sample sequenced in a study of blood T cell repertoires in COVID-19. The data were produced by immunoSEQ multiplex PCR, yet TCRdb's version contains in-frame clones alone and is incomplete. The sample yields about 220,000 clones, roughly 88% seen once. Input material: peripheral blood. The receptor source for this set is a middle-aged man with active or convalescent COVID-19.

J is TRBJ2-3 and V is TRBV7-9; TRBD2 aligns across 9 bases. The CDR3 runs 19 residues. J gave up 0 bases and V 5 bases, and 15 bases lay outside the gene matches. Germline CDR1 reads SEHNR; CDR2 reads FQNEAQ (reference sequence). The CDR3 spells CASSPTGTSYPISTDTQYF. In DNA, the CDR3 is TGTGCCAGCAGCCCTACCGGGACTAGCTACCCTATTAGCACAGATACGCAGTATTTT.

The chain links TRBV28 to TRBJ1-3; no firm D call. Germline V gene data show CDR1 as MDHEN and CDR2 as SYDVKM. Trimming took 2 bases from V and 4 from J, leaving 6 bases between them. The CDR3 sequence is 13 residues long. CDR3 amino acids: CASSLIGGNTIYF. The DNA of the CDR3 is TGTGCCAGCAGTTTAATCGGGGGAAACACCATATATTTT.

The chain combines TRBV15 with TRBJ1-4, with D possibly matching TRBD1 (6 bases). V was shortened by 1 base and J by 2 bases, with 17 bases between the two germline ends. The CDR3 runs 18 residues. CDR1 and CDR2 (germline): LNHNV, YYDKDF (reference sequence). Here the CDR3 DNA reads TGTGCCACCAGCAGAGCCCCCCAGGGGATCATCACTAATGAAAAACTGTTTTTT. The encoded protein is CATSRAPQGIITNEKLFF.

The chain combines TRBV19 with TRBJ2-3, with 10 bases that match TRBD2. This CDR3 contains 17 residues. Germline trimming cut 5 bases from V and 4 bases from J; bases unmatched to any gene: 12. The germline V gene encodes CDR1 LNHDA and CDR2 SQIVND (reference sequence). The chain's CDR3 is CASSPRATSGMADTQYF. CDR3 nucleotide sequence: TGTGCCAGTAGTCCCCGAGCTACTAGCGGGATGGCAGATACGCAGTATTTT.

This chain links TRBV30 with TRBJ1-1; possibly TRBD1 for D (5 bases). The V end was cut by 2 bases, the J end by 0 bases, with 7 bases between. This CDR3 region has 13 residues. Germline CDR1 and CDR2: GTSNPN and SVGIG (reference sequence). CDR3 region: CAWSRQMNTEAFF. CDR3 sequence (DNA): TGTGCCTGGAGTCGACAGATGAACACTGAAGCTTTCTTT.

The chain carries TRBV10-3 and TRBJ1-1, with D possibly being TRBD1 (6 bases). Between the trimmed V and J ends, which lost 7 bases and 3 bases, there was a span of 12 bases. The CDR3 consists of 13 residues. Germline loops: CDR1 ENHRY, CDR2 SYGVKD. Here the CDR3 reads CAINGGPDTEAFF. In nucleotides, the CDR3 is TGTGCCATCAACGGGGGGCCGGACACTGAAGCTTTCTTT.

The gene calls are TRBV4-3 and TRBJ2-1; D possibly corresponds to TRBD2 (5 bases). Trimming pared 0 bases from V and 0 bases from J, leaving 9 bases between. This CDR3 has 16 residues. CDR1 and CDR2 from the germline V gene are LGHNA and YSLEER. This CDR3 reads CASSQDQGSSYNEQFF. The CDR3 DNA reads TGCGCCAGCAGCCAAGATCAAGGGAGCTCCTACAATGAGCAGTTCTTC.

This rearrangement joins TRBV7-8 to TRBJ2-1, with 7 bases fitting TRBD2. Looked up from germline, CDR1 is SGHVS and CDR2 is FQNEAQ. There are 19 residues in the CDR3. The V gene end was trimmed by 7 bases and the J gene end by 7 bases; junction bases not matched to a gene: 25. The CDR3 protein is CASTTYRPTSSVGGNEQFF. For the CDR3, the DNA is TGTGCCAGCACCACCTACCGACCGACTAGCTCGGTTGGTGGTAATGAGCAGTTCTTC.

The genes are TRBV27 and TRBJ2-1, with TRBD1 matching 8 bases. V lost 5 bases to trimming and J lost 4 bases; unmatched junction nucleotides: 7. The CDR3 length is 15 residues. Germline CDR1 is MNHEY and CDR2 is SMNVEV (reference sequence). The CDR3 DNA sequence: TGTGCCAGCAGTCCCGGGACAGGTCATTACAATGAGCAGTTCTTC. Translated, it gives CASSPGTGHYNEQFF.

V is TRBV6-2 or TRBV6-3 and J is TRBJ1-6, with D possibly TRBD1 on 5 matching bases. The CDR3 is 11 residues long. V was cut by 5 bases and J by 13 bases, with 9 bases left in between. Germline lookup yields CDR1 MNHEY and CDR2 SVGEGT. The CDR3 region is CASSRDYPLHF. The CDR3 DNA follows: TGTGCCAGCAGTCGGGACTATCCCCTCCACTTT.

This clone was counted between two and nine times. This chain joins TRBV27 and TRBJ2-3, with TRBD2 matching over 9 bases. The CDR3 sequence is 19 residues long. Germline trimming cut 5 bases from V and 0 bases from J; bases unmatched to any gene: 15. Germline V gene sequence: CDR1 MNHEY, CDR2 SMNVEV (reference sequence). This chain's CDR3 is CASSPRPPSGAPSTDTQYF. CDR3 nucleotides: TGTGCCAGCAGTCCACGACCCCCTAGCGGGGCTCCTAGCACAGATACGCAGTATTTT.

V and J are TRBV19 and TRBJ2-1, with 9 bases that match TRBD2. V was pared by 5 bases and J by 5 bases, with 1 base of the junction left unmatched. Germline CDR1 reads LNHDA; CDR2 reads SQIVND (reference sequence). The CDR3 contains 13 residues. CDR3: CASSLAGDNEQFF. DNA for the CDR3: TGTGCCAGTAGTTTAGCGGGAGACAATGAGCAGTTCTTC.

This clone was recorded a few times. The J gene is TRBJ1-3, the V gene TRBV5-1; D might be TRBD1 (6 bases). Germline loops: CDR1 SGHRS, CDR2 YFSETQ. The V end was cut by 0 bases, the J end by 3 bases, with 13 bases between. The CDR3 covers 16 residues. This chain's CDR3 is CASSLAYGQLGNTIYF. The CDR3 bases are TGCGCCAGCAGCTTGGCCTATGGACAGCTTGGAAACACCATATATTTT.

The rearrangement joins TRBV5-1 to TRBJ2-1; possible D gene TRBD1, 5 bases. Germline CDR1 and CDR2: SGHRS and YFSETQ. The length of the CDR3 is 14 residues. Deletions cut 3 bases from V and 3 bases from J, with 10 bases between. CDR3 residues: CASSSRQFYNEQFF. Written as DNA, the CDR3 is TGCGCCAGCAGCTCGCGACAGTTCTACAATGAGCAGTTCTTC.

The DNA of the CDR3 is TGTGCCAGCAGTGGGGGACAGGGGGGTCCAGATACGCAGTATTTT. The encoded protein is CASSGGQGGPDTQYF. J is TRBJ2-3 and V is TRBV2; 11 nucleotides line up with TRBD1. Losses at the gene ends were 4 bases for V and 4 bases for J; bases not matched to a gene: 4. Germline assignment: CDR1 SNHLY and CDR2 FYNNEI. The CDR3 is made up of 15 amino acids.

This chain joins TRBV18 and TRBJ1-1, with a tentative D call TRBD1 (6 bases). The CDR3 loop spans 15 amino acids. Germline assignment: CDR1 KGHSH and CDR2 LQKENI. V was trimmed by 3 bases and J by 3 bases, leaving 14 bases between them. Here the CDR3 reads CASSPDRLRDTEAFF. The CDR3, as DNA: TGTGCCAGCTCACCTGACAGGTTGAGGGACACTGAAGCTTTCTTT. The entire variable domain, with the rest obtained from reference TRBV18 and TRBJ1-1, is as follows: NAGVMQNPRHLVRRRGQEARLRCSPMKGHSHVYWYRQLPEEGLKFMVYLQKENIIDESGMPKERFSAEFPKEGPSILRIQQVVRGDSAAYFCASSPDRLRDTEAFFGQGTRLTVV.

CDR3 loop: CASSSGVGDQPQHF. The CDR3 nucleotides are TGTGCCAGCAGTTCAGGGGTGGGAGATCAGCCCCAGCATTTT. The chain recombines TRBV28 with TRBJ1-5; D may be TRBD1 (6 bases). V lost 4 bases and J 5 bases, leaving 12 bases between the germline ends. This CDR3 is 14 amino acids long. Germline V gives CDR1 MDHEN, CDR2 SYDVKM. The full variable domain, in which reference TRBV28 and TRBJ1-5 provide the parts outside the CDR3, is DVKVTQSSRYLVKRTGEKVFLECVQDMDHENMFWYRQDPGLGLRLIYFSYDVKMKEKGDIPEGYSVSREKKERFSLILESASTNQTSMYLCASSSGVGDQPQHFGDGTRLSIL.

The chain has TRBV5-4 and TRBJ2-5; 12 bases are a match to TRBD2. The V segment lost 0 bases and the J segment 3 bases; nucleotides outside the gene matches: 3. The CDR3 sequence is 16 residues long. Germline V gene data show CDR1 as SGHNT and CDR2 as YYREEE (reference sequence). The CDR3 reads CASSLGLAGAEETQYF. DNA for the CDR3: TGTGCCAGCAGCTTGGGACTAGCGGGAGCCGAAGAGACCCAGTACTTC.

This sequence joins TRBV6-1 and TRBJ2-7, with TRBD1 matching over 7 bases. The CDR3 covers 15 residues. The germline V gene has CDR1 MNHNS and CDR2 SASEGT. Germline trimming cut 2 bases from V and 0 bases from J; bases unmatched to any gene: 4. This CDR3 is CASSEIGDSSYEQYV. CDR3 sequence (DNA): TGTGCCAGCAGTGAAATAGGGGACAGCTCCTACGAGCAGTACGTC.

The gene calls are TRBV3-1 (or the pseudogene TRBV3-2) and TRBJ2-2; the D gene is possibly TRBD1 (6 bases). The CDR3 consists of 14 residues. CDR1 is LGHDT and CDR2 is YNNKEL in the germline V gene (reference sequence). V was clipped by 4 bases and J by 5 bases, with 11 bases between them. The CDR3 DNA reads TGTGCCAGCAGCCGCAGGGGTTGGACCGGGGAGCTGTTTTTT. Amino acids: CASSRRGWTGELFF.

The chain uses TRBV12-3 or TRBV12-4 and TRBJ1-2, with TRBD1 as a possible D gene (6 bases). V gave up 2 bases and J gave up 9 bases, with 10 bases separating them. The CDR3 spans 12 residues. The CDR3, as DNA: TGTGCCAGCAGTTTATATCAGGGGCGCTACACCTTC. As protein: CASSLYQGRYTF.

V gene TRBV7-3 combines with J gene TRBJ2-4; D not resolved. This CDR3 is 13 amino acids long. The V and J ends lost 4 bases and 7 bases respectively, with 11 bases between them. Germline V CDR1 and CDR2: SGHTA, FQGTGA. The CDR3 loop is CASSSDPGNIQYF. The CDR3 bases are TGTGCCAGCAGCTCTGATCCCGGGAACATTCAGTACTTC.

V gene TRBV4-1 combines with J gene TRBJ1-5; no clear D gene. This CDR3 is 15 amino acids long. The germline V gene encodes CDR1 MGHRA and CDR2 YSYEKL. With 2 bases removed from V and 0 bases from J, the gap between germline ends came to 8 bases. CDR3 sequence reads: CASSQYGGSNQPQHF. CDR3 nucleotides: TGCGCCAGCAGCCAATATGGCGGTAGCAATCAGCCCCAGCATTTT.